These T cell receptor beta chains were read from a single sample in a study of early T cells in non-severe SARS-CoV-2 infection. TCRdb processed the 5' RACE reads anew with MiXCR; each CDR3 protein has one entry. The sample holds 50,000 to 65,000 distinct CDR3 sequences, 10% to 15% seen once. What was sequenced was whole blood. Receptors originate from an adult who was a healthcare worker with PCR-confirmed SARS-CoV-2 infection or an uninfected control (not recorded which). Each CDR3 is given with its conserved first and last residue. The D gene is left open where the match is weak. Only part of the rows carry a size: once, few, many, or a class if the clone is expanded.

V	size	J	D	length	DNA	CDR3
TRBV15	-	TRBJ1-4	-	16	TGTGCCACCAGCAGGAAAAGAGGGGCGACTAATGAAAAACTGTTTTTT	CATSRKRGATNEKLFF
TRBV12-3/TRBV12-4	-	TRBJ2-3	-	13	TGTGCCAGCAGTTTAATAGGGGTAGATATGCAGTATTTT	CASSLIGVDMQYF
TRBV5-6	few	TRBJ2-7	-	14	TGTGCCAGCAGCTCCGAGTATTGGGCCTACGAGCAGTACTTC	CASSSEYWAYEQYF
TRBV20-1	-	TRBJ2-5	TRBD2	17	TGCAGTGCTAGTACGGCTAGCGGGGGCCTTAGAGGAGAGACCCAGTACTTC	CSASTASGGLRGETQYF
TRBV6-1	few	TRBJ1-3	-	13	TGTGCCATCACAGGAAATGGGGGAAACACCATATATTTT	CAITGNGGNTIYF
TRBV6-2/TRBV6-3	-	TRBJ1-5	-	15	TGTGCCAGCAGTTACGGGCCAGGGGGCAATCAGCCCCAGCATTTT	CASSYGPGGNQPQHF
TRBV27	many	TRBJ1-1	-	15	TGTGCCAGCAGCCGTCGGTCGAGCCCGGGCACTGAAGCTTTCTTT	CASSRRSSPGTEAFF
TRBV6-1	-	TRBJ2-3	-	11	TGTGCCAGCAGAGGCCCAGATACGCAGTATTTT	CASRGPDTQYF
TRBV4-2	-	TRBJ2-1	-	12	TGTGCCAGCAGCCAAGATTACAATGAGCAGTTCTTC	CASSQDYNEQFF
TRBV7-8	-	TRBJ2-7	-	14	TGTGCCAGCAGCTTAGTACCCCTTTCCTACGAGCAGTACTTC	CASSLVPLSYEQYF
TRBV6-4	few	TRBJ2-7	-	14	TGTGCCAGCAGTGTTGAGTTCGGGGCCTACGAGCAGTACTTC	CASSVEFGAYEQYF
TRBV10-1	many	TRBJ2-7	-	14	TGCGCCAGCAGTGAGAACCTCGAAGGTCATGAGCAGTACTTC	CASSENLEGHEQYF
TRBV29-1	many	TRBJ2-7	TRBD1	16	TGCAGCGTTGAAGACCCCCTCGGGACAGAGACCTACGAGCAGTACTTC	CSVEDPLGTETYEQYF
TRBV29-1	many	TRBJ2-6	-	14	TGCAGCGTTGACAGCGAGTCTGGGGCCAACGTCCTGACTTTC	CSVDSESGANVLTF
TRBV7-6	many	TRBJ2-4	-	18	TGTGCCAGCAGCTTAGCGGCCTGGGGGGCTGAGGTCAAAAACATTCAGTACTTC	CASSLAAWGAEVKNIQYF
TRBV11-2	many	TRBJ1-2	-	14	TGTGCCAGCAGCTTTCAAAAGGAGGTCTATGGCTACACCTTC	CASSFQKEVYGYTF
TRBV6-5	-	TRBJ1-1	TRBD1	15	TGTGCCAGCAGCCGCATAGGGACAGGGCAGACTGAAGCTTTCTTT	CASSRIGTGQTEAFF
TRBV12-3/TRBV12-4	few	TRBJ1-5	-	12	TGTGCCAGCATCATAGGGGGGCAGCCCCAGCATTTT	CASIIGGQPQHF
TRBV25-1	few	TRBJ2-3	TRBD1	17	TGTGCCAGCAGTGAACCCCCCGGGACAGGGGGCGCAGATACGCAGTATTTT	CASSEPPGTGGADTQYF
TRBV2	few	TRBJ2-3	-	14	TGTGCCAGCATCCGGCAGGCCAGCACAGATACGCAGTATTTT	CASIRQASTDTQYF
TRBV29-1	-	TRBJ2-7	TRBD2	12	TGCAGCGAATACGGGGGGTCCTACGAGCAGTACTTC	CSEYGGSYEQYF
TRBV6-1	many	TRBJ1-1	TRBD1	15	TGTGCCAGCAGTGACAGCTCGAGGCAGGGGGTACAAGCTTTCTTT	CASSDSSRQGVQAFF
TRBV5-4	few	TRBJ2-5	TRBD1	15	TGTGCCAGCAGCTTGGGGACAGGGGGCGGAAAGACCCAGTACTTC	CASSLGTGGGKTQYF
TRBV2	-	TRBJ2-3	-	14	TGTGCCAGCAGTGAGCTAGGGGCCACAGATACGCAGTATTTT	CASSELGATDTQYF
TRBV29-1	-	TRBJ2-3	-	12	TGCAGCGTTGACGGGACCACAGATACGCAGTATTTT	CSVDGTTDTQYF
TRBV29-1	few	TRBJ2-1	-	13	TGCAGTGTGACCGGGTCCGCGGCCAATGAGCAGTTCTTC	CSVTGSAANEQFF
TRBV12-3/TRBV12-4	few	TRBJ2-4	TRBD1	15	TGTGCCAGCAGTCTTGGACAGGGGGCCAAAAACATTCAGTACTTC	CASSLGQGAKNIQYF
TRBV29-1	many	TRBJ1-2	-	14	TGCAGCGTTGGGGTTCATGCGAACCTTTATGGCTACACCTTC	CSVGVHANLYGYTF
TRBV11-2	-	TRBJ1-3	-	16	TGTGCCAGCAGCTTAGGATGGGGGAAAGCTGGAAACACCATATATTTT	CASSLGWGKAGNTIYF
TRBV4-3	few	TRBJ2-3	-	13	TGCGCCAGCAGCCAAGTTGATGGAGATACGCAGTATTTT	CASSQVDGDTQYF
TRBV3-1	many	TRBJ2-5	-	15	TGTGCCAGCAGCCAAGATGTGGGGGCAGGAGAGACCCAGTACTTC	CASSQDVGAGETQYF
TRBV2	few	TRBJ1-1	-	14	TGTGCCAGCGCGACAGGTCTAATGAACACTGAAGCTTTCTTT	CASATGLMNTEAFF
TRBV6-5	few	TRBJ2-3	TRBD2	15	TGTGCCAGCAGTTATAGCGGGGGGGCTTCAGATACGCAGTATTTT	CASSYSGGASDTQYF
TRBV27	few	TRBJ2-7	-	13	TGTGCCAGCAGTCAAGGGCCGAGATACGAGCAGTACTTC	CASSQGPRYEQYF
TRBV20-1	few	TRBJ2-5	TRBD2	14	TGCAGTGCGAAACTAGCGGGGAACCAAGAGACCCAGTACTTC	CSAKLAGNQETQYF
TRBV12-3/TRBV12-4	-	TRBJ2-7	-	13	TGTGCCAGCAGGAAAACAGAAACCTACGAGCAGTACTTC	CASRKTETYEQYF
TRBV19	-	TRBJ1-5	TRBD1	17	TGTGCCAGTAGTATACTCCATCGGACAGGGATCAATCAGCCCCAGCATTTT	CASSILHRTGINQPQHF
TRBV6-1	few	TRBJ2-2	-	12	TGTGCCAGCGGGACAACAACCACGGGGCTGTTTTTT	CASGTTTTGLFF
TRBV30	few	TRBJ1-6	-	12	TGTGCCTGGAGTGCAACCAATTCACCCCTCCACTTT	CAWSATNSPLHF
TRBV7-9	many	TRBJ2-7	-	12	TGTGCCAGCAGCTTTGGGGGTCGCGAGCAGTACTTC	CASSFGGREQYF
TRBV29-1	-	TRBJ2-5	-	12	TGCAGCGTTTCTGCTGAACAAGAGACCCAGTACTTC	CSVSAEQETQYF
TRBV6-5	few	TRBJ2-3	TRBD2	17	TGTGCCAGCAGTTTATATGGGACTAGCGGGAGCACAGATACGCAGTATTTT	CASSLYGTSGSTDTQYF
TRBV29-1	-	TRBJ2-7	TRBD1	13	TGCAGCGTTATAAGAACAGGGGGCCACGAGCAGTACTTC	CSVIRTGGHEQYF
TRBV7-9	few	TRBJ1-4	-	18	TGTGCCAGCAGCTTATTTTTCCGTTGGGAGGCAACTAATGAAAAACTGTTTTTT	CASSLFFRWEATNEKLFF
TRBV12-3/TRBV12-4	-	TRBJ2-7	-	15	TGTGCCAGCAGCTCTGACACCAGGGAATGGTACGAGCAGTACTTC	CASSSDTREWYEQYF
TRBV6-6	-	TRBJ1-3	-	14	TGTGCCAGCAGTATAGGACACTCTGGAAACACCATATATTTT	CASSIGHSGNTIYF
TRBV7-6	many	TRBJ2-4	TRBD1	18	TGTGCCAGCAGTTTTGGACAGGGAGATGGTCTAGCCAAAAACATTCAGTACTTC	CASSFGQGDGLAKNIQYF
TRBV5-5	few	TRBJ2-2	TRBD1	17	TGTGCCAGCAGCGGCGCGCCAGGGGGCGCGGGCACCGGGGAGCTGTTTTTT	CASSGAPGGAGTGELFF
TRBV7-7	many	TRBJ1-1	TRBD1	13	TGTGCCAGCAGCCGGGACAGAGGTACTGAAGCTTTCTTT	CASSRDRGTEAFF